Reported below is one TCR beta chain. The antigen is unknown. This specimen belongs to a study of T cells in Graves' hyperthyroidism and ophthalmopathy. Regarding the study as a whole: The model forecast ophthalmopathy, anticipating it by a median around 6.9 months before onset.

The CDR3 loop spans 18 amino acids. The germline V and J ends were trimmed by 0 bases and 0 bases, with 15 bases remaining between them. Germline CDR1 is SGHRS and CDR2 is YFSETQ. Exclusion followed for patients with uncontrolled infection, other autoimmune disease, pregnancy or lactation. Researchers amplified the TCR beta CDR3 regions from RNA transcripts. The TCR CDR3 was amplified in a first-round RT-PCR using the HTBI primer set. TCRdb called the multiplex PCR reads again in MiXCR, with one record for every CDR3 protein. Of a few hundred thousand distinct CDR3 sequences listed, approximately 16% are singletons.

This TCR came from a man aged 35-49 years with Graves' hyperthyroidism. This chain connects TRBV5-1 to TRBJ2-2; a weak D match, TRBD1 (5 bases). What was sequenced was blood. CDR3 sequence (DNA): TGCGCCAGCAGCTTGGACTGGGGCTCCCCTTCGAACACCGGGGAGCTGTTTTTT. Residues: CASSLDWGSPSNTGELFF.